This section outlines one T cell receptor (beta chain) sequence together with its context. Clones were read by immunoSEQ multiplex PCR, and TCRdb kept only the in-frame ones, dropping some. The data show 2 million to 2.5 million clones, over 85% seen once. The data are from a study of shared clonotypes between healthy human individuals. Study-wide background: In total, the donors were two women and a few men aged 18 to 49.

Trimming shortened V by 4 bases and J by 5 bases, and 18 bases separated the two germline ends. The CDR3 totals 15 residues. Germline V lookup: CDR1 SGHDT, CDR2 YYEEEE. Everyone who donated was a Caucasian adult who lived in Nashville, Tennessee. The TCR originated in a man between 18 and 35 years old in good health. Sequencing used naive CD4+ T cells sorted from blood. The subset is: CD45RA+ positively selected. The rearrangement links TRBV5-6 to TRBJ2-5; D remains ambiguous. In nucleotides, the CDR3 is TGTGCCAGCAGCACCATAACCCTAGACGTTGAGACCCAGTACTTC. Translating it yields CASSTITLDVETQYF.